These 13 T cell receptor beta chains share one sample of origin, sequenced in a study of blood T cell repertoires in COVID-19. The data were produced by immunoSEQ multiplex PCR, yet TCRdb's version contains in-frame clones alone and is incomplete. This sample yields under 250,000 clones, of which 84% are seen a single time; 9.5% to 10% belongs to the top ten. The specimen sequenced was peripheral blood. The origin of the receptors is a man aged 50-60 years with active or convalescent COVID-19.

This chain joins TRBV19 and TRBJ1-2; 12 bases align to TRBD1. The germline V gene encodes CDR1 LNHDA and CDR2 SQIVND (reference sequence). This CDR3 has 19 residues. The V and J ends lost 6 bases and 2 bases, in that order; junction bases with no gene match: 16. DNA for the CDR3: TGTGCCAGTAGCCCTCGCCCCGGGGACAGGGGGCGAGAGAACTATGGCTACACCTTC. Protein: CASSPRPGDRGRENYGYTF.

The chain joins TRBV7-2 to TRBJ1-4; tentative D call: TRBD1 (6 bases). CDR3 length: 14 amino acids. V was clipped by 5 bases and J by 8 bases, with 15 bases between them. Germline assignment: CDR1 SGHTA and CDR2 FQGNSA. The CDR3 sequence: CASSPPGTKEKLFF. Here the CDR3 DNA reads TGTGCCAGCAGCCCACCCGGGACAAAAGAAAAACTGTTTTTT.

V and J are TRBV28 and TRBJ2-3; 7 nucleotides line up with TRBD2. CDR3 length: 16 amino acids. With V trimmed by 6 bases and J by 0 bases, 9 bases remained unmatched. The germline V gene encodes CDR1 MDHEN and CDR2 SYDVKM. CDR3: CASSLLNSGSTDTQYF. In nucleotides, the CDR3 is TGTGCCAGCAGCCTTCTTAATAGCGGGAGCACAGATACGCAGTATTTT.

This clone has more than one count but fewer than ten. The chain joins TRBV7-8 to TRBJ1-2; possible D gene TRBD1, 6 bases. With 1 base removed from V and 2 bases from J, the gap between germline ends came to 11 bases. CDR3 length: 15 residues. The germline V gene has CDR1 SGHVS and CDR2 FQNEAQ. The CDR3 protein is CASSLGTALNYGYTF. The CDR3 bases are TGTGCCAGCAGCTTAGGGACAGCCCTGAACTATGGCTACACCTTC.

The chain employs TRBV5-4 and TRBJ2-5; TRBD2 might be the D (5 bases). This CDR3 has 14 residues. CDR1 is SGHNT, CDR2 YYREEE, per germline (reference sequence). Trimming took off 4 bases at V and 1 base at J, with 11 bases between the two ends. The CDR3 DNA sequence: TGTGCCAGCAGCCCCCCACGGGGCCAAGAGACCCAGTACTTC. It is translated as CASSPPRGQETQYF.

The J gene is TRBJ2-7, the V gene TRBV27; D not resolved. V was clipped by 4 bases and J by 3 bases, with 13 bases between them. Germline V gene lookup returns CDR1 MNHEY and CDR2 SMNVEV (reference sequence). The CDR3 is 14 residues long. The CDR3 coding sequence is TGTGCCAGCAGTTCTCACTCGACATTCTACGAGCAGTACTTC. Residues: CASSSHSTFYEQYF.

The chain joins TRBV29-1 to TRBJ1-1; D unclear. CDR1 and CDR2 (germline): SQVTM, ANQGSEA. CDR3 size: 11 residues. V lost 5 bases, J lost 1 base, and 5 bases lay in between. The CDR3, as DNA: TGCAGCGTTTCCGGGAACACTGAAGCTTTCTTT. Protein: CSVSGNTEAFF.

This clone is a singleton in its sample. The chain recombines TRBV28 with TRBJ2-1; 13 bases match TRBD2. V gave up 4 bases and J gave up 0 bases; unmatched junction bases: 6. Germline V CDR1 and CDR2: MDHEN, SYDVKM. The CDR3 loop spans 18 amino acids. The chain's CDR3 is CASSSGLAGDLSYNEQFF. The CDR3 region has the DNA TGTGCCAGCAGTTCCGGACTAGCGGGGGACCTCTCCTACAATGAGCAGTTCTTC.

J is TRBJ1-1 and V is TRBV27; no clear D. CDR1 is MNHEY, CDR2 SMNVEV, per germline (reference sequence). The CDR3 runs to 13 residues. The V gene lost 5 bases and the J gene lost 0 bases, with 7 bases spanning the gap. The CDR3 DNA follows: TGTGCCAGCAGTCCCCACATGAACACTGAAGCTTTCTTT. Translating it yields CASSPHMNTEAFF.

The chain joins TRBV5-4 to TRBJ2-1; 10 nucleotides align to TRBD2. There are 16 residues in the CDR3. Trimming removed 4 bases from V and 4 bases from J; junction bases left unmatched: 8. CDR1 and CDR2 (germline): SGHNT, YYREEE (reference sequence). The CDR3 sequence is CASSRKSSGSYNEQFF. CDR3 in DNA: TGTGCCAGCAGCCGAAAGTCTAGCGGGAGTTACAATGAGCAGTTCTTC.

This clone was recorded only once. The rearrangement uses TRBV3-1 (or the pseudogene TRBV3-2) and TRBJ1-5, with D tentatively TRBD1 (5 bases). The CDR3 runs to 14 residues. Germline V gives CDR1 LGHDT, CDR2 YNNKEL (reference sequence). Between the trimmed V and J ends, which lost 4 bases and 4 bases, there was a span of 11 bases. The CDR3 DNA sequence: TGTGCCAGCAGCCTTGGGACTTATAATCAGCCCCAGCATTTT. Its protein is CASSLGTYNQPQHF.

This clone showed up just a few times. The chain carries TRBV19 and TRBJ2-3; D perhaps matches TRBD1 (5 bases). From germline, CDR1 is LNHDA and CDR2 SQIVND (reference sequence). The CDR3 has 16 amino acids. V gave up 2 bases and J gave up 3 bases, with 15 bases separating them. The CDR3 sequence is CASSISGPLGTDTQYF. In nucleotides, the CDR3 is TGTGCCAGTAGTATATCAGGGCCCCTGGGGACAGATACGCAGTATTTT.

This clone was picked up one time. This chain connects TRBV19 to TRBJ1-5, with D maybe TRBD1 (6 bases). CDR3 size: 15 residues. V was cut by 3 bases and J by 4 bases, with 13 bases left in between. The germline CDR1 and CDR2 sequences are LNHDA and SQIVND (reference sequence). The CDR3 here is CASSMRRGPNQPQHF. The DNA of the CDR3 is TGTGCCAGTAGTATGCGCAGGGGACCTAATCAGCCCCAGCATTTT.